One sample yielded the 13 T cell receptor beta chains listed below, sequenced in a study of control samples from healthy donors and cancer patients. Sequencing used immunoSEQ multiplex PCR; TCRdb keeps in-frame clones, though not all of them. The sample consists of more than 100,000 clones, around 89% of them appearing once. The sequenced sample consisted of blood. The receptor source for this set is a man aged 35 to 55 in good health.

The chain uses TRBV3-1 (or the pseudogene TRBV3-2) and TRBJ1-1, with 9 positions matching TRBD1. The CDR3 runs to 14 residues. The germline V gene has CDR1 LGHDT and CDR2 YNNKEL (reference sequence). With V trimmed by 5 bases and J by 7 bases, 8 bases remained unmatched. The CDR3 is CASSSRDRVSEAFF. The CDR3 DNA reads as TGTGCCAGCAGCTCCCGGGACAGGGTTAGTGAAGCTTTCTTT.

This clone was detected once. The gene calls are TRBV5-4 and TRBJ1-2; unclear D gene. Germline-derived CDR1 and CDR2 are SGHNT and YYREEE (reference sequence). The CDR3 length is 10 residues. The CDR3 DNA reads TGTGCGCCGAGGGATTATGGCTACACCTTC. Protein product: CAPRDYGYTF.

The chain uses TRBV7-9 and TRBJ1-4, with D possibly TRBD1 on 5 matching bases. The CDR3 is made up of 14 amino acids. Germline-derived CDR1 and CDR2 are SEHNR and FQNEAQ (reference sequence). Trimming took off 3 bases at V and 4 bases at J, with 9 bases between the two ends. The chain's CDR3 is CASSLTVINEKLFF. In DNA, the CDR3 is TGTGCCAGCAGCTTGACAGTGATTAATGAAAAACTGTTTTTT.

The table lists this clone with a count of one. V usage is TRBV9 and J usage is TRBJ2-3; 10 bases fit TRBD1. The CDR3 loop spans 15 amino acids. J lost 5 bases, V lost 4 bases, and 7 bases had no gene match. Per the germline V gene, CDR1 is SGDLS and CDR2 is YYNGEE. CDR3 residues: CASSPDRGQGDTQYF. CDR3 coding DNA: TGTGCCAGCAGCCCCGACAGGGGGCAGGGAGATACGCAGTATTTT.

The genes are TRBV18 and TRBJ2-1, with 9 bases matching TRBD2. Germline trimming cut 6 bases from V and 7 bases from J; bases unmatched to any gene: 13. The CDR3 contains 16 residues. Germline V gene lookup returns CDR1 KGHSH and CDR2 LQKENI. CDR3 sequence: CASSPGSGGSVNEQFF. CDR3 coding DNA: TGTGCCAGCTCCCCGGGTAGCGGGGGTTCCGTGAATGAGCAGTTCTTC.

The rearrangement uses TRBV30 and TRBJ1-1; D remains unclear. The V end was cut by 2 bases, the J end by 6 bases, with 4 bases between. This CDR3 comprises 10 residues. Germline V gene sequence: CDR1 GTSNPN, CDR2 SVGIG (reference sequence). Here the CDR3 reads CAWSIPEAFF. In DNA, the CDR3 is TGTGCCTGGAGTATCCCTGAAGCTTTCTTT.

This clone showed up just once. The CDR3, as DNA: TGCAGTGCTAGTAAACTAGCGGGGGGGTCCTACGAGCAGTACTTC. Translated, it gives CSASKLAGGSYEQYF. J is TRBJ2-7 and V is TRBV20-1; 13 nucleotides align to TRBD2. Germline values: CDR1 DFQATT, CDR2 SNEGSKA (reference sequence). Trimming took 3 bases from V and 1 from J; bases not matched to a gene: 3. The CDR3 consists of 15 residues.

This chain's CDR3 is CASRALAGGKNTGELFF. The DNA of the CDR3 is TGCGCCAGCAGAGCCCTAGCGGGGGGGAAGAACACCGGGGAGCTGTTTTTT. The chain carries TRBV10-2 and TRBJ2-2; TRBD2 aligns across 12 bases. This CDR3 has 17 amino acids. Germline loops: CDR1 WSHSY, CDR2 SAAADI. Trimming removed 6 bases from V and 1 base from J; junction bases left unmatched: 6.

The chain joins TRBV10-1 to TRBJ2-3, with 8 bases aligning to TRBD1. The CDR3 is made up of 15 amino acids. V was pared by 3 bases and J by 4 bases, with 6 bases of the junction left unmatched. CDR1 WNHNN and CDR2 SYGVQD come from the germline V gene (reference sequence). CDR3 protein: CASSDLDRGPDTQYF. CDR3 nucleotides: TGCGCCAGCAGTGATCTTGACAGGGGCCCAGATACGCAGTATTTT.

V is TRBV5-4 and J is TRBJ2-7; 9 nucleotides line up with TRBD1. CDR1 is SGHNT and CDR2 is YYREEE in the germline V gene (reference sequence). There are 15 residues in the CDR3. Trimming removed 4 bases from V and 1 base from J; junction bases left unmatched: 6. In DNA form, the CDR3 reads TGTGCCAGCAGCCCCGGGACAGGGTTTTCCTACGAGCAGTACTTC. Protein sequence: CASSPGTGFSYEQYF.

The CDR3 loop is CASSTTGWEQYF. The CDR3 nucleotides are TGTGCCAGTAGTACGACAGGGTGGGAGCAGTACTTC. This chain uses TRBV19 with TRBJ2-7, with 7 bases identical to TRBD1. Unmatched junction bases numbered 4, after V lost 4 bases and J lost 7 bases. Germline CDR1 reads LNHDA; CDR2 reads SQIVND (reference sequence). The CDR3 runs 12 residues.

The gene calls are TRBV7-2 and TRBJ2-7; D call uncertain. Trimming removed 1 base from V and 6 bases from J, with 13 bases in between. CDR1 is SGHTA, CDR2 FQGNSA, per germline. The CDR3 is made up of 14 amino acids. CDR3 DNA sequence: TGTGCCAGCAGCTTAGGAATTGTGGCGCCCGAGCAGTACTTC. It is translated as CASSLGIVAPEQYF.

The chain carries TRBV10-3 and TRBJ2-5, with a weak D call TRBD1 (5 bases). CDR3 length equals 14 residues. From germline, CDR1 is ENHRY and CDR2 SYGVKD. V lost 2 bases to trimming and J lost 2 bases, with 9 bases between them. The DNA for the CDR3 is TGTGCCATCAGTGAGCGGCAGGGTCAAGAGACCCAGTACTTC. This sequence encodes CAISERQGQETQYF.